Below, 18 T cell receptor beta chains from the same sample are listed, as sequenced in a study of cytomegalovirus exposure and HLA in healthy donors (dated by TCRdb to the late 2010s). Library method: the immunoSEQ multiplex PCR assay. The multiplex PCR relied on a mix of 60 forward primers for TCR Vbeta segments and 13 reverse primers for TCR Jbeta segments. Not all clones reach the TCRdb copy of this immuneACCESS table, which keeps in-frame sequences only. Checked studies attribute under half of the gap to unresolved V genes and leave the rest unexplained. The sample contains around 130,000 clones, under 90% of them found a single time. 2% to 2.5% of the sample lies in the top ten. Sequencing input: PBMCs. The receptors were sampled from a woman between 40 and 55 years old in good health and CMV-seronegative.

The CDR3 sequence is CASSEVRAKIAGYNEQFF. The CDR3, as DNA: TGTGCCAGCAGTGAAGTAAGGGCCAAAATCGCGGGTTACAATGAGCAGTTCTTC. V gene TRBV6-1 combines with J gene TRBJ2-1; TRBD2 might be the D (5 bases). V dropped 1 base and J dropped 4 bases, with 20 bases sitting between them. The CDR3 covers 18 residues. In germline, CDR1 is MNHNS, CDR2 SASEGT.

The rearrangement uses TRBV2 and TRBJ1-6; 9 bases are a match to TRBD1. Germline lookup yields CDR1 SNHLY and CDR2 FYNNEI. The CDR3 has 14 amino acids. Trimming removed 8 bases from V and 5 bases from J; junction bases left unmatched: 4. The CDR3 region is CASCDRGDNSPLHF. The CDR3 DNA sequence: TGTGCCAGCTGCGACAGGGGGGATAATTCACCCCTCCACTTT.

This clone was counted between two and nine times. CDR3 protein: CASSYGGGGEQYF. CDR3 nucleotides: TGTGCCAGCAGTTACGGGGGCGGGGGCGAGCAGTACTTC. The chain links TRBV6-5 to TRBJ2-7; perhaps TRBD2 as D (7 bases). In germline, CDR1 is MNHEY, CDR2 SVGAGI. The V end lost 2 bases, the J end lost 6 bases, and 11 bases lay between the germline ends. The CDR3 is 13 amino acids.

The genes are TRBV5-3 and TRBJ1-2; perhaps TRBD1 as D (5 bases). TRBV5-3 has ORF status, its function being uncertain. The CDR3 sequence is 13 residues long. Trimming took off 2 bases at V and 6 bases at J, with 11 bases between the two ends. In DNA form, the CDR3 reads TGTGCCAGAAGCTTTTCAGGGCCCCATGGCTACACCTTC. Residues: CARSFSGPHGYTF.

The rearrangement links TRBV9 to TRBJ2-7, with D possibly TRBD1 on 5 matching bases. CDR1 SGDLS and CDR2 YYNGEE come from the germline V gene. This CDR3 has 16 amino acids. With 3 bases removed from V and 2 bases from J, the gap between germline ends came to 18 bases. The CDR3 loop reads CASSASIGHGTYEQYF. For the CDR3, the DNA is TGTGCCAGCAGCGCCAGTATTGGACACGGAACCTACGAGCAGTACTTC.

V is TRBV6-5 and J is TRBJ2-2; tentative D call: TRBD2 (5 bases). The CDR3 extends over 13 amino acids. The V and J ends lost 8 bases and 4 bases respectively, with 11 bases between them. Germline CDR1 reads MNHEY; CDR2 reads SVGAGI. The CDR3 protein is CASCGSATGELFF. The CDR3 DNA sequence: TGTGCCAGCTGCGGTAGCGCCACCGGGGAGCTGTTTTTT.

This chain uses TRBV19 with TRBJ1-2, with 11 bases that match TRBD1. V lost 4 bases to trimming and J lost 7 bases; unmatched junction nucleotides: 14. Germline CDR1 reads LNHDA; CDR2 reads SQIVND (reference sequence). CDR3 length: 17 amino acids. Here the CDR3 DNA reads TGTGCCAGTAGTAGACCTGGGACAGGGGGACATAATGGTGGCTACACCTTC. This translates into CASSRPGTGGHNGGYTF. The full variable domain, rest sourced from reference TRBV19 and TRBJ1-2, is DGGITQSPKYLFRKEGQNVTLSCEQNLNHDAMYWYRQDPGQGLRLIYYSQIVNDFQKGDIAEGYSVSREKKESFPLTVTSAQKNPTAFYLCASSRPGTGGHNGGYTFGSGTRLTVV.

The chain links TRBV5-1 to TRBJ2-3, with 9 bases that match TRBD2. The V segment lost 0 bases and the J segment 6 bases; nucleotides outside the gene matches: 2. This CDR3 contains 14 residues. Germline assignment: CDR1 SGHRS and CDR2 YFSETQ. For the CDR3, the DNA is TGCGCCAGCAGCTTGGGGACTAGCGCGGATACGCAGTATTTT. As protein: CASSLGTSADTQYF.

This chain uses TRBV7-9 with TRBJ1-5; D gene ambiguous. Germline assignment: CDR1 SEHNR and CDR2 FQNEAQ (reference sequence). CDR3 length: 18 amino acids. Trimming removed 5 bases at V and 0 bases at J, with 20 bases between. The CDR3 sequence: CASSPGILGDYSNQPQHF. In DNA, the CDR3 is TGTGCCAGCAGCCCCGGGATTTTAGGCGATTATAGCAATCAGCCCCAGCATTTT. Full variable domain (remainder filled in from reference TRBV7-9 and TRBJ1-5): DTGVSQNPRHKITKRGQNVTFRCDPISEHNRLYWYRQTLGQGPEFLTYFQNEAQLEKSRLLSDRFSAERPKGSFSTLEIQRTEQGDSAMYLCASSPGILGDYSNQPQHFGDGTRLSIL.

The gene calls are TRBV7-2 and TRBJ2-5; 12 positions match TRBD2. Germline V gene data show CDR1 as SGHTA and CDR2 as FQGNSA. Losses at the gene ends were 5 bases for V and 2 bases for J; bases not matched to a gene: 6. The CDR3 contains 16 residues. CDR3 in amino acids: CASSLGLAGPQETQYF. The CDR3 DNA follows: TGTGCCAGCAGCCTAGGACTAGCGGGACCTCAAGAGACCCAGTACTTC.

V and J are TRBV18 and TRBJ2-3, with 11 bases aligning to TRBD2. The V gene end was trimmed by 1 base and the J gene end by 5 bases; junction bases not matched to a gene: 8. The CDR3 sequence is 17 residues long. The germline V gene encodes CDR1 KGHSH and CDR2 LQKENI. CDR3 residues: CASSPQIAGGPKDTQYF. The CDR3, as DNA: TGTGCCAGCTCACCACAGATAGCGGGGGGGCCGAAAGATACGCAGTATTTT.

The V call is TRBV28, the J call TRBJ1-2; a weak D match, TRBD1 (6 bases). CDR1 is MDHEN, CDR2 SYDVKM, per germline. The CDR3 covers 17 residues. Trimming stripped 5 bases from V and 3 bases from J, with 22 bases between. In nucleotides, the CDR3 is TGTGCCAGCAGTCTACATAAAAATTACAGGGCAGACTATGGCTACACCTTC. It is translated as CASSLHKNYRADYGYTF.

The V gene is TRBV5-8, the J gene TRBJ1-1, with 9 bases lining up with TRBD1. Germline V gives CDR1 SGHTS, CDR2 YDEGEE. CDR3 size: 15 residues. Trimming removed 4 bases from V and 5 bases from J; junction bases left unmatched: 9. As DNA, the CDR3 is TGTGCCAGCAGCCGAACAGGGGGCCTGGGGACTGAAGCTTTCTTT. Amino acids: CASSRTGGLGTEAFF.

This clone was seen once. J is TRBJ2-7 and V is TRBV18, with 12 bases matching TRBD2. Trimming removed 2 bases from V and 6 bases from J; junction bases left unmatched: 5. CDR1 is KGHSH and CDR2 is LQKENI in the germline V gene. CDR3 length equals 15 residues. This CDR3 reads CASSPSGLAGPEQYF. The CDR3 nucleotides read TGTGCCAGCTCACCATCCGGACTAGCGGGACCCGAGCAGTACTTC. The full variable domain, with the rest looked up from reference TRBV18 and TRBJ2-7, is NAGVMQNPRHLVRRRGQEARLRCSPMKGHSHVYWYRQLPEEGLKFMVYLQKENIIDESGMPKERFSAEFPKEGPSILRIQQVVRGDSAAYFCASSPSGLAGPEQYFGPGTRLTVT.

The V gene is TRBV20-1, the J gene TRBJ2-1, with D possibly matching TRBD2 (5 bases). V was cut by 3 bases and J by 9 bases, with 9 bases left in between. CDR1 and CDR2 (germline): DFQATT, SNEGSKA (reference sequence). The CDR3 totals 11 residues. The DNA of the CDR3 is TGCAGTGCTAGTCTAGCTATTGAGCAGTTCTTC. Translated, it gives CSASLAIEQFF.

The chain joins TRBV5-1 to TRBJ1-1, with 7 bases aligning to TRBD1. V lost 1 base to trimming and J lost 1 base; unmatched junction nucleotides: 4. CDR1 is SGHRS, CDR2 YFSETQ, per germline. The CDR3 totals 15 residues. The DNA for the CDR3 is TGCGCCAGCAGCTTGTCGGGGACAGCGAACACTGAAGCTTTCTTT. It specifies CASSLSGTANTEAFF.

The rearrangement uses TRBV5-4 and TRBJ2-7; 9 nucleotides agree with TRBD1. This CDR3 is built from 14 residues. The V gene end was trimmed by 4 bases and the J gene end by 1 base; junction bases not matched to a gene: 3. CDR1 and CDR2 (germline): SGHNT, YYREEE (reference sequence). CDR3 coding DNA: TGTGCCAGCAGCCCGACAGGGGGGTCCTACGAGCAGTACTTC. As protein: CASSPTGGSYEQYF. The full variable domain, rest sourced from reference TRBV5-4 and TRBJ2-7, is ETGVTQSPTHLIKTRGQQVTLRCSSQSGHNTVSWYQQALGQGPQFIFQYYREEENGRGNFPPRFSGLQFPNYSSELNVNALELDDSALYLCASSPTGGSYEQYFGPGTRLTVT.

The rearrangement joins TRBV2 to TRBJ2-7; 7 nucleotides agree with TRBD1. This CDR3 has 14 amino acids. The V segment lost 6 bases and the J segment 0 bases; nucleotides outside the gene matches: 5. Germline lookup yields CDR1 SNHLY and CDR2 FYNNEI. CDR3 sequence (DNA): TGTGCCAGCAGGACCGGGACAGCCTCCTACGAGCAGTACTTC. Encoded protein: CASRTGTASYEQYF.